The rows below give T cell receptor beta chains drawn from one sample of a study of cytomegalovirus exposure and HLA in healthy donors. Method: immunoSEQ multiplex PCR; TCRdb's copy keeps in-frame clones and lacks some. The sample yields 150,000 to 250,000 clones, about four fifths seen once. Sequences were obtained from PBMCs. These receptors originate from a girl aged 10 to 17 in good health and CMV-seropositive. Both conserved end residues are part of each CDR3. A D gene is named only where the DNA matches it firmly. Not all rows give a size; the values are once, few, many and, for expanded clones, a class.

D	V	size	J	DNA	CDR3
TRBD2	TRBV7-2	.	TRBJ2-5	TGTGCCAGCAGCTTGGGACTAGCGGGGGTGGAGACCCAGTACTTC	CASSLGLAGVETQYF
TRBD1	TRBV5-4	.	TRBJ1-2	TGTGCCAGCAGCTTCGGTGGAGGGCAGGGGGCTTATGGCTACACCTTC	CASSFGGGQGAYGYTF
TRBD2	TRBV10-1	.	TRBJ2-3	TGCGCCAGCAGTGAGTCGGGAGGGGCCCCAGATACGCAGTATTTT	CASSESGGAPDTQYF
.	TRBV9	.	TRBJ2-6	TGTGCCAGCAGCGTAGCTACGTCTTACTCTGGGGCCAACGTCCTGACTTTC	CASSVATSYSGANVLTF
TRBD1	TRBV11-2	few	TRBJ1-2	TGTGCCAGCAGCTTAGCTTCAGGGGGTCCTGGCTACACCTTC	CASSLASGGPGYTF
.	TRBV30	.	TRBJ1-1	TGTGCCTGGTCCCCGGGTGGGAACACTGAAGCTTTCTTT	CAWSPGGNTEAFF
.	TRBV6-6	.	TRBJ1-2	TGTGCCAGCAGAGGGGGTCTCGGCTATGGCTACACCTTC	CASRGGLGYGYTF
.	TRBV15	.	TRBJ1-6	TGTGCCATTCGGGACAACTATAATTCACCCCTCCACTTT	CAIRDNYNSPLHF
.	TRBV30	.	TRBJ1-5	TGTGCCTGGAGTGCCGCGGGACTTAGCAATCAGCCCCAGCATTTT	CAWSAAGLSNQPQHF
.	TRBV18	.	TRBJ2-7	TGTGCCAGCTCTACCGGGACTTGGACCTACGAGCAGTACTTC	CASSTGTWTYEQYF
TRBD1	TRBV11-2	.	TRBJ1-1	TGTGCCAGCAGCTCCTCTGACAGGGGATGGTACACTGAAGCTTTCTTT	CASSSSDRGWYTEAFF
.	TRBV15	.	TRBJ1-5	TGTGCCACCAGCACCCGACGGGAGGGGCAGCCCCAGCATTTT	CATSTRREGQPQHF
.	TRBV5-1	.	TRBJ2-1	TGCGCCAGCAGCCGGGACACAGGGCGCAATGAGCAGTTCTTC	CASSRDTGRNEQFF
TRBD1	TRBV6-1	.	TRBJ2-7	TGTGCCAGCAGTGAAGCCTGGAATCGACAGGGGGTAAGCTCCTACGAGCAGTACTTC	CASSEAWNRQGVSSYEQYF
TRBD1	TRBV6-1	.	TRBJ2-7	TGTGCCAGCAGTGCCCGGGGACAGGGGTTTAGCTCCTACGAGCAGTACTTC	CASSARGQGFSSYEQYF
.	TRBV6-4	.	TRBJ1-3	TGTGCCAGCAGACTCCTCTCTGGAAACACCATATATTTT	CASRLLSGNTIYF
TRBD1	TRBV10-1	.	TRBJ2-7	TGCGCCAGCAGTAGAGGACAGGGGCACTCCTACGAGCAGTACTTC	CASSRGQGHSYEQYF
TRBD1	TRBV19	.	TRBJ1-1	TGTGCCAGCAGGGGACAGGGAGACACTGAAGCTTTCTTT	CASRGQGDTEAFF
.	TRBV2	few	TRBJ2-7	TGTGCCAGCAGCGAGACTCATCCCTACGAGCAGTACTTC	CASSETHPYEQYF
TRBD1	TRBV6-5	.	TRBJ2-7	TGTGCCAGCACCGAGACAGGGGTCGGCGAGCAGTACTTC	CASTETGVGEQYF
.	TRBV11-3	few	TRBJ2-7	TGTGCCAGCAGCTCGGGACACCCGGGGGGCGAGCAGTACTTC	CASSSGHPGGEQYF
TRBD1	TRBV10-1	.	TRBJ1-5	TGCGCCAGTCGACAGGGATCGGGCAATCAGCCCCAGCATTTT	CASRQGSGNQPQHF
.	TRBV5-1	few	TRBJ1-3	TGCGCCAGCACCCCAGGGAGGGTCGGGCCTGGAAACACCATATATTTT	CASTPGRVGPGNTIYF
.	TRBV6-6	.	TRBJ2-5	TGTGCCAGCAGTTATGGCGGGGTGCAAGAGACCCAGTACTTC	CASSYGGVQETQYF
TRBD2	TRBV4-1	.	TRBJ2-5	TGCGCCAGCAGCCAAGATCGGGGGGGCCGGGAGACCCAGTACTTC	CASSQDRGGRETQYF
.	TRBV30	.	TRBJ2-5	TGTGCCTGGAGTGTACCCGCGGGGCCCCGGGAGACCCAGTACTTC	CAWSVPAGPRETQYF
TRBD1	TRBV4-2	few	TRBJ1-1	TGTGCCAGCAGCCGCCCGGGACAGGCTGTTGAAGCTTTCTTT	CASSRPGQAVEAFF
TRBD2	TRBV4-3	.	TRBJ2-7	TGCGCCAGCAGCCAAGACGCCGGCGGGGGGATAAACGAGCAGTACTTC	CASSQDAGGGINEQYF
TRBD1	TRBV7-9	.	TRBJ1-6	TGTGCCAGCAGCAGGGGACAGGAGAATTCACCCCTCCACTTT	CASSRGQENSPLHF
.	TRBV21-1	once	TRBJ1-3	TGTGCCAGCATCACAGGGTCTGGAAACACCATATATTTT	CASITGSGNTIYF
TRBD1	TRBV5-1	.	TRBJ1-2	TGCGCCAGCAGCTTGGCTAATCCGGGACAGGAGAGCGGCTACACCTTC	CASSLANPGQESGYTF
TRBD2	TRBV6-1	.	TRBJ2-3	TGTGCCAGCGGGAGGGCGGGGGGCAACACAGATACGCAGTATTTT	CASGRAGGNTDTQYF
.	TRBV7-2	.	TRBJ2-7	TGTGCCAGCAGCCGGCCCACGGGCTACGAGCAGTACTTC	CASSRPTGYEQYF
.	TRBV19	.	TRBJ2-3	TGTGCCAGTAGTGTGACATCAAAGGCCCCCGATACGCAGTATTTT	CASSVTSKAPDTQYF
.	TRBV27	.	TRBJ1-1	TGTGCCAGCAGTTCGGGACAAGCTGAAGCTTTCTTT	CASSSGQAEAFF
.	TRBV19	.	TRBJ2-7	TGTGCCAGTAGTAAGACAGCCTCCTACGAGCAGTACTTC	CASSKTASYEQYF
TRBD2	TRBV2	.	TRBJ2-3	TGTGCCAGCAGGCCTAGCGGGGGGGCGACAGATACGCAGTATTTT	CASRPSGGATDTQYF
TRBD1	TRBV7-2	.	TRBJ1-5	TGTGCCAGCAGCACAGGGGGTCAGCCCCAGCATTTT	CASSTGGQPQHF
.	TRBV5-1	.	TRBJ2-1	TGCGCCAGCAGCTATACGGGGGCCTACAATGAGCAGTTCTTC	CASSYTGAYNEQFF